These T cell receptor beta chains were read from a single sample in a study of T cells in Graves' hyperthyroidism and ophthalmopathy. TCRdb analysed the multiplex PCR reads with MiXCR anew, one entry per CDR3 protein. The table shows 50,000 to 75,000 distinct CDR3 sequences, with roughly 52% occurring only once. The source material was blood. The source is a woman aged 30 to 39 with Graves' ophthalmopathy. Both conserved end residues are part of each CDR3. The D gene is left open where the match is weak. Not all rows give a size; the values are once, few, many and, for expanded clones, a class.

D gene,V gene,J gene,clone size,CDR3 DNA,CDR3 protein
TRBD2,TRBV30,TRBJ2-7,-,TGTGCCTGGAGTGTATTCGGGCTAGCGGGGACCGAGCAGTACTTC,CAWSVFGLAGTEQYF
-,TRBV2,TRBJ1-3,many,TGTGCCAGCAGCGACGGACAAGCTGGAAACACCATATATTTT,CASSDGQAGNTIYF
TRBD1,TRBV10-3,TRBJ2-1,once,TGTGCCATCAGGACAGGGGTGAATGAGCAGTTCTTC,CAIRTGVNEQFF
TRBD2,TRBV20-1,TRBJ2-7,-,TGCAGTGCTCGGTTGGGCGGGAGGGATTACGAGCAGTACTTC,CSARLGGRDYEQYF
-,TRBV10-3,TRBJ1-3,-,TGTGCCATCAGTGCAAGGGCTGGAAACACCATATATTTT,CAISARAGNTIYF
TRBD2,TRBV9,TRBJ2-7,-,TGTGCCAGCAGCGTAGGCGGTAGCGGGGCGACCTACGAGCAGTACTTC,CASSVGGSGATYEQYF
-,TRBV12-3/TRBV12-4,TRBJ2-7,-,TGTGCCAGCAGTTTGGGCCCACGGCAGTACTTC,CASSLGPRQYF
TRBD2,TRBV20-1,TRBJ2-3,-,TGCAGTGCTAGCGGGACTAGCGGAGCTAGCACAGATACGCAGTATTTT,CSASGTSGASTDTQYF
-,TRBV7-2,TRBJ2-7,many,TGTGCCAGCAGCTTAGTTGGGGGGTGGCTGGAAGTCCCCCAGAGCTACGAGCAGTACTTC,CASSLVGGWLEVPQSYEQYF
-,TRBV19,TRBJ2-1,-,TGTGCCAGTAGTAGGCCCAATGAGCAGTTCTTC,CASSRPNEQFF
-,TRBV3-1,TRBJ2-2,many,TGTGCCAGCAGCCAGGCGAACACCGGGGAGCTGTTTTTT,CASSQANTGELFF
TRBD1,TRBV20-1,TRBJ1-1,many,TGCAGTGCTAGAGATAGGACAGGGGGATTCGAAGCTTTCTTT,CSARDRTGGFEAFF
-,TRBV7-9,TRBJ2-2,-,TGTGCCAGCAGCTTAGTCGCGGCCTTGGGGGAGCTGTTTTTT,CASSLVAALGELFF
-,TRBV10-1,TRBJ2-5,many,TGCGCCAGCAGTAAGTTTGCAGGCAACCAAGAGACCCAGTACTTC,CASSKFAGNQETQYF
TRBD1,TRBV6-1,TRBJ1-5,-,TGTGCCAGCAGTGAACCCACCGGGACAGCTGATCAGCCCCAGCATTTT,CASSEPTGTADQPQHF
-,TRBV15,TRBJ2-7,once,TGTGCCACCAGCAGACATTTGGACGAAGCCTACGAGCAGTACTTC,CATSRHLDEAYEQYF
TRBD1,TRBV5-1,TRBJ1-1,-,TGCGTCAGCAGCAAGGACAGGGGAATACCTTTCTTT,CVSSKDRGIPFF
-,TRBV6-1,TRBJ1-4,many,TGTGCCAGCACCCCACAGGGTGCAACTAATGAAAAACTGTTTTTT,CASTPQGATNEKLFF
-,TRBV20-1,TRBJ1-2,many,TGCAGTGCTAGCTCCCGACACCTTAACTATGGCTACACCTTC,CSASSRHLNYGYTF
TRBD1,TRBV5-1,TRBJ2-2,many,TGCGCCAGCAGCTTGATTGAGAGGGGGCTTGCAAGGGAGCTGTTTTTT,CASSLIERGLARELFF
TRBD2,TRBV19,TRBJ2-7,-,TGTGCCAGTCTCGGGACTAGCATCTACGAGCAGTACTTC,CASLGTSIYEQYF
TRBD1,TRBV5-6,TRBJ1-2,many,TGTGCCAGCAGCTTCTTCAGGGGGAGGGAGCATGGCTACACCTTC,CASSFFRGREHGYTF
-,TRBV7-3,TRBJ2-2,-,TGTGCCAGCAGCTTAAGGCCAGGGGAGGGTGGTGAGCTGTTTTTT,CASSLRPGEGGELFF
TRBD1,TRBV2,TRBJ1-1,many,TGTGCCAGCAGTCCCCCCGGACAGGGCGGCACTGAAGCTTTCTTT,CASSPPGQGGTEAFF
-,TRBV11-1,TRBJ2-7,many,TGTGCCAGCAGCTCAGGACTGGCCCCGTCTGTATACGAGCAGTACTTC,CASSSGLAPSVYEQYF
-,TRBV15,TRBJ2-6,-,TGTGCCACCAGCAGAGAATTTGGGGTGAGGGACCTGACTTTC,CATSREFGVRDLTF
-,TRBV5-5,TRBJ1-4,many,TGTGCCAGCAGAGCCGGGGGGGTTAATGAAAAACTGTTTTTT,CASRAGGVNEKLFF
TRBD2,TRBV7-9,TRBJ2-5,many,TGTGCCAGCAGCCTCGGGACTAGCGGGAGTGAGACCCAGTACTTC,CASSLGTSGSETQYF
-,TRBV6-5,TRBJ2-5,many,TGTGCCAGCAGGGCCGGGGCCGAACGGGAGACCCAGTACTTC,CASRAGAERETQYF
TRBD2,TRBV9,TRBJ2-3,-,TGTGCCAGCAGTCTAGCGGGAGAGGCAGATACGCAGTATTTT,CASSLAGEADTQYF
TRBD1,TRBV24-1,TRBJ1-2,-,TGTGCCACCAGTGACCTCACAGGGGGGGACAGCTATGGCTACACCTTC,CATSDLTGGDSYGYTF
-,TRBV19,TRBJ2-1,many,TGTGCCAGTAGTATCGGCCTGAGCTCCTACAATGAGCAGTTCTTC,CASSIGLSSYNEQFF
-,TRBV5-1,TRBJ1-4,-,TGCGCCAGCAGCGAGGGGCAGGGGCCTGAAAAACTGTTTTTT,CASSEGQGPEKLFF
TRBD2,TRBV6-1,TRBJ2-3,many,TGTGCCAGCGCCGGGACTAGCGGGAGTTCGACGCAGTATTTT,CASAGTSGSSTQYF
-,TRBV7-9,TRBJ1-3,many,TGTGCCAGCAGCCCGGACAGCAGGTCTGGAAACACCATATATTTT,CASSPDSRSGNTIYF
-,TRBV25-1,TRBJ2-1,-,TGTGCCGGCAGCGGCATAGGAGGGAAATACAATGAGCAGTTCTTC,CAGSGIGGKYNEQFF
TRBD2,TRBV20-1,TRBJ2-7,-,TGCAGTGCTGCGCATAGCGGGCAGGAGCAGTACTTC,CSAAHSGQEQYF
-,TRBV12-3/TRBV12-4,TRBJ2-6,-,TGTGCCAGCAGTCTGAGTCCGACTTTC,CASSLSPTF
-,TRBV3-1,TRBJ2-1,once,TGTGCCAGCAGCCAAGTGGGAAGTGAGCAGTTCTTC,CASSQVGSEQFF
TRBD1,TRBV20-1,TRBJ2-7,many,TGCAGTGCTAGAGACAGGGGGCCGGTGCAGTACTTC,CSARDRGPVQYF